Sequencing of this TCR beta chain was carried out in a study of cytomegalovirus exposure and HLA in healthy donors. Across the whole study: Researchers previously reported finding roughly 120 million unique TCR beta sequences from roughly 200 million T cells. Regarding the study as a whole: A later analysis associated some 18,000 TCR beta sequences with HLA alleles at a 0.05 false discovery rate.

Notes on this clone: Its target is not known.

V dropped 4 bases and J dropped 3 bases, with 16 bases sitting between them. The germline CDR1 and CDR2 sequences are SGHDT and YYEEEE. The CDR3 extends over 15 amino acids. Primers: 60 Vbeta forward and 13 Jbeta reverse. Some clones are missing from TCRdb's copy, which holds only in-frame ones; the method was immunoSEQ multiplex PCR. The sample includes about 110,000 clones, 75% of them seen just once. V is TRBV5-6 and J is TRBJ2-5; D perhaps matches TRBD2 (5 bases). This sequence originates from a male donor in good health and CMV-seropositive. Sequenced input: PBMCs. The CDR3 region is CASSIVELGKETQYF. DNA of the CDR3: TGTGCCAGCAGCATTGTCGAACTAGGAAAAGAGACCCAGTACTTC.